This T cell receptor (beta chain) originates from a study of blood T cell repertoires in COVID-19. Study-level information: PBMCs, B-cell-depleted T cells, or T cells were the source of the cDNA or gDNA that made up the material.

How the authors handled the data: It was from reference gene primer amplification that nucleated cell counts were estimated. The table came from immunoSEQ multiplex PCR; TCRdb's copy has only in-frame clones and leaves some out. Clone size and V and J calls were adopted from that table, with D and trimming inferred from the DNA. The sample shows 200,000 to 300,000 clones, approximately 90% of them seen only once. Germline V lookup: CDR1 MNHEY, CDR2 SVGAGI. The V and J ends lost 6 bases and 7 bases respectively, with 16 bases between them. The CDR3 is 13 residues long. Participants had their cohort set by participant-reported clinical history.

The clonotype originates from a woman between 35 and 50 years old with acute COVID-19. V gene TRBV6-5 combines with J gene TRBJ2-7, with D possibly matching TRBD2 (5 bases). The specimen was PBMCs or T cells enriched from blood (not recorded which). CDR3 loop: CASRFQGGGEQYF. In DNA, the CDR3 is TGTGCCAGCAGGTTCCAAGGAGGTGGGGAGCAGTACTTC.